The 17 T cell receptor beta chains given below trace back to one sample, sequenced in a study of shared clonotypes between healthy human individuals (dated by TCRdb to 2020 to 2021). The library was prepared using the immunoSEQ multiplex PCR assay. The immuneACCESS repertoire file appears here via TCRdb, limited to in-frame rearrangements. These files lack a portion of the clones; in checked studies, under half of the deficit traces to unresolved V genes, and the cause of the others is not known. The sample table holds about 2.4 million clones, of which 93% were seen once. Of the sample, approximately 0.35% falls within the top ten clones. What was sequenced was naive CD4+ T cells from PBMCs. Interpreted using the paper, the cell subset or site label stands for: CD45RA+ positively selected. These receptors originate from a young man in good health. Some clones in this sample may be carry-over from other donors' samples.

This chain uses TRBV5-6 with TRBJ2-3, with D maybe TRBD2 (6 bases). V was trimmed by 0 bases and J by 11 bases, leaving 10 bases between them. This CDR3 region has 12 residues. Per germline, CDR1 SGHDT and CDR2 YYEEEE. The CDR3 loop reads CASSLVASEQYF. Written as DNA, the CDR3 is TGTGCCAGCAGCTTGGTGGCTAGCGAGCAGTATTTT.

The chain carries TRBV15 and TRBJ1-5, with no clear D. Germline CDR1 and CDR2: LNHNV and YYDKDF (reference sequence). CDR3 length equals 19 residues. V was clipped by 0 bases and J by 1 base, with 19 bases between them. CDR3 residues: CATSRDTFFAGESNQPQHF. The CDR3 coding sequence is TGTGCCACCAGCAGAGATACGTTTTTTGCAGGAGAAAGCAATCAGCCCCAGCATTTT.

The genes are TRBV19 and TRBJ2-6; D is undetermined. The CDR3 has 16 residues. CDR1 and CDR2 from the germline V gene are LNHDA and SQIVND (reference sequence). Trimming cost V 5 bases and J 1 base, with 12 bases left between them. In nucleotides, the CDR3 is TGTGCCAGTAGTCCCTTTTCCGAATCTGGGGCCAACGTCCTGACTTTC. The encoded protein is CASSPFSESGANVLTF.

This clone showed up just a few times. Other DNA variants within this sample encode the same CDR3. The rearrangement uses TRBV2 and TRBJ2-1; D gene ambiguous. Trimming took off 4 bases at V and 4 bases at J, with 2 bases between the two ends. The CDR3 length is 11 residues. Germline V lookup: CDR1 SNHLY, CDR2 FYNNEI. The CDR3 protein is CASSGYNEQFF. The CDR3 region has the DNA TGTGCCAGCAGTGGATACAATGAGCAGTTCTTC.

The chain has TRBV2 and TRBJ1-2; D unresolved. This CDR3 spans 12 amino acids. Germline V CDR1 and CDR2: SNHLY, FYNNEI. V lost 4 bases and J 8 bases, leaving 11 bases between the germline ends. As DNA, the CDR3 is TGTGCCAGCAGTGGGGCGGGTGGCGGCTACACCTTC. Its protein product is CASSGAGGGYTF.

The chain recombines TRBV6-5 with TRBJ2-2; a possible D gene is TRBD2 (5 bases). Germline CDR1 MNHEY, CDR2 SVGAGI. CDR3 size: 15 residues. Trimming left V 0 bases short and J 6 bases short, with 11 bases between. DNA for the CDR3: TGTGCCAGCAGTTACTCGATAGGAGCGGCCGGGGAGCTGTTTTTT. Translating it yields CASSYSIGAAGELFF.

The J gene is TRBJ2-2, the V gene TRBV7-2, with no clear D. Between the trimmed V and J ends, which lost 5 bases and 7 bases, there was a span of 11 bases. This CDR3 is 13 amino acids long. Per the germline V gene, CDR1 is SGHTA and CDR2 is FQGNSA. The CDR3 DNA reads TGTGCCAGCAGCCTCTGGTGGGGCGGGGAGCTGTTTTTT. Translating it yields CASSLWWGGELFF.

The V gene is TRBV5-1, the J gene TRBJ1-3, with a possible D match to TRBD1 (6 bases). V was clipped by 1 base and J by 0 bases, with 14 bases between them. The CDR3 length is 17 residues. Germline V gives CDR1 SGHRS, CDR2 YFSETQ. CDR3 coding DNA: TGCGCCAGCAGCTTGAGTATACAGGGTCCCTCTGGAAACACCATATATTTT. Protein sequence: CASSLSIQGPSGNTIYF.

The V call is TRBV11-3, the J call TRBJ2-3; TRBD1 might be the D (6 bases). V was clipped by 5 bases and J by 5 bases, with 11 bases between them. Germline CDR1 reads SGHNT; CDR2 reads YENEEA. The CDR3 is made up of 13 amino acids. The CDR3 region has the DNA TGTGCCAGCAGCGCCGGACAGAGAGATACGCAGTATTTT. Its translation: CASSAGQRDTQYF. Complete variable domain (other parts from reference TRBV11-3 and TRBJ2-3): EAGVVQSPRYKIIEKKQPVAFWCNPISGHNTLYWYLQNLGQGPELLIRYENEEAVDDSQLPKDRFSAERLKGVDSTLKIQPAELGDSAVYLCASSAGQRDTQYFGPGTRLTVL.

This clone was counted a single time. CDR3 in DNA: TGCGCCAGCAGCCCCCCAGCGGGAGGCCCTAGCACAGATACGCAGTATTTT. This gives the protein CASSPPAGGPSTDTQYF. V and J are TRBV4-1 and TRBJ2-3; 9 nucleotides line up with TRBD2. The CDR3 sequence is 17 residues long. J lost 0 bases, V lost 4 bases, and 8 bases had no gene match. CDR1 MGHRA and CDR2 YSYEKL come from the germline V gene.

The V gene is TRBV7-9, the J gene TRBJ2-3; possible D gene TRBD2, 6 bases. The CDR3 is 15 amino acids. CDR1 is SEHNR, CDR2 FQNEAQ, per germline (reference sequence). V shed 4 bases and J shed 3 bases, with 14 bases lying between them. DNA for the CDR3: TGTGCCAGCAGCTCGGGACTCCTCAAGACAGATACGCAGTATTTT. It specifies CASSSGLLKTDTQYF. Complete variable domain (other parts from reference TRBV7-9 and TRBJ2-3): DTGVSQNPRHKITKRGQNVTFRCDPISEHNRLYWYRQTLGQGPEFLTYFQNEAQLEKSRLLSDRFSAERPKGSFSTLEIQRTEQGDSAMYLCASSSGLLKTDTQYFGPGTRLTVL.

This chain links TRBV6-4 with TRBJ1-4; D remains unclear. The CDR3 runs 13 residues. With 10 bases removed from V and 1 base from J, the gap between germline ends came to 10 bases. The germline V gene encodes CDR1 MRHNA and CDR2 SNTAGT. CDR3 in amino acids: CAISGGTNEKLFF. The DNA for the CDR3 is TGTGCCATCTCGGGAGGAACTAATGAAAAACTGTTTTTT.

The chain is built from TRBV29-1 and TRBJ1-4; D is unclear. The CDR3 spans 14 residues. Germline V gene lookup returns CDR1 SQVTM and CDR2 ANQGSEA. V was cut by 4 bases and J by 3 bases, with 12 bases left in between. The CDR3 DNA follows: TGCAGCGTTGTTAGCCATGCTCCTAATGAAAAACTGTTTTTT. Residues: CSVVSHAPNEKLFF.

The chain combines TRBV5-4 with TRBJ1-5; D may be TRBD1 (5 bases). Germline CDR1 is SGHNT and CDR2 is YYREEE (reference sequence). Trimming removed 0 bases from V and 3 bases from J, with 10 bases in between. The CDR3 covers 15 residues. In DNA form, the CDR3 reads TGTGCCAGCAGCTTGGTGCCAGGGCCCAATCAGCCCCAGCATTTT. Residues: CASSLVPGPNQPQHF. The entire variable domain, with the rest obtained from reference TRBV5-4 and TRBJ1-5, is as follows: ETGVTQSPTHLIKTRGQQVTLRCSSQSGHNTVSWYQQALGQGPQFIFQYYREEENGRGNFPPRFSGLQFPNYSSELNVNALELDDSALYLCASSLVPGPNQPQHFGDGTRLSIL.

The V call is TRBV5-1, the J call TRBJ2-5; D not certain. Per the germline V gene, CDR1 is SGHRS and CDR2 is YFSETQ. Trimming left V 0 bases short and J 5 bases short, with 11 bases between. This CDR3 is 14 amino acids long. The CDR3: CASSLAPPGETQYF. The DNA of the CDR3 is TGCGCCAGCAGCTTGGCCCCTCCCGGGGAGACCCAGTACTTC.

The chain links TRBV6-1 to TRBJ1-5, with D uncertain. This CDR3 contains 14 residues. V was cut by 3 bases and J by 3 bases, with 9 bases left in between. Germline V gives CDR1 MNHNS, CDR2 SASEGT. The CDR3 loop reads CASSDQVLNQPQHF. The CDR3 DNA follows: TGTGCCAGCAGTGATCAGGTTCTCAATCAGCCCCAGCATTTT.

The chain has TRBV5-1 and TRBJ1-5; 7 bases are a match to TRBD1. With V trimmed by 0 bases and J by 4 bases, 7 bases remained unmatched. The CDR3 has 16 amino acids. Per the germline V gene, CDR1 is SGHRS and CDR2 is YFSETQ. CDR3 DNA sequence: TGCGCCAGCAGCTTGGGGGGGACAGATGGGAATCAGCCCCAGCATTTT. Translated: CASSLGGTDGNQPQHF.